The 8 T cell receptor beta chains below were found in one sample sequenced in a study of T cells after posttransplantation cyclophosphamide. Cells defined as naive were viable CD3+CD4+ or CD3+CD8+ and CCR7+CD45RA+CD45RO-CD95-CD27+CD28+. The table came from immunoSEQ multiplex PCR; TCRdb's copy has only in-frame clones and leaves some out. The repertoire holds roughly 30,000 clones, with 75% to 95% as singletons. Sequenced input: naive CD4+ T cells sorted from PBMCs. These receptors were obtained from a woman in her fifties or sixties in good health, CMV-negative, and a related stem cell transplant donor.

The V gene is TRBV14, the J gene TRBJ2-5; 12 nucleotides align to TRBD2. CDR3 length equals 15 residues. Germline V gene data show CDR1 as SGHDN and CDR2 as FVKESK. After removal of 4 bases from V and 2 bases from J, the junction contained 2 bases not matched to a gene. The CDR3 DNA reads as TGTGCCAGCAGCCCTGGACTAGCGGGACAAGAGACCCAGTACTTC. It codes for CASSPGLAGQETQYF. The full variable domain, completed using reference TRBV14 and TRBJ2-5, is EAGVTQFPSHSVIEKGQTVTLRCDPISGHDNLYWYRRVMGKEIKFLLHFVKESKQDESGMPNNRFLAERTGGTYSTLKVQPAELEDSGVYFCASSPGLAGQETQYFGPGTRLLVL.

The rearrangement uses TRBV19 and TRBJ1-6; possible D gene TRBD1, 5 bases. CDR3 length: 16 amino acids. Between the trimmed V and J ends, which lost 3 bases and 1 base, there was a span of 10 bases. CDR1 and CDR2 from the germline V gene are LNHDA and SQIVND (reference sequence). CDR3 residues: CASSMTVPSYNSPLHF. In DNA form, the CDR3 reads TGTGCCAGTAGTATGACAGTGCCATCCTATAATTCACCCCTCCACTTT.

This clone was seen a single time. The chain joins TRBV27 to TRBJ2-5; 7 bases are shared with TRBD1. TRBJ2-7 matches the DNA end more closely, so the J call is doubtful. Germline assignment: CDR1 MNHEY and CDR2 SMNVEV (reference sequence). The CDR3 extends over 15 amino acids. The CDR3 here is CASSGGRDRGREQYF. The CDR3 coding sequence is TGTGCCAGCAGTGGGGGTAGGGACAGAGGCCGCGAGCAGTACTTC.

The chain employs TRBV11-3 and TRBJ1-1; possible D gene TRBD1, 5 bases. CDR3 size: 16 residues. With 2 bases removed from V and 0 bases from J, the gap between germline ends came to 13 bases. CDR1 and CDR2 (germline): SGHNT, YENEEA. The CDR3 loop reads CASSLRGGRLNTEAFF. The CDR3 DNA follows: TGTGCCAGCAGCTTAAGGGGTGGGAGGTTGAACACTGAAGCTTTCTTT.

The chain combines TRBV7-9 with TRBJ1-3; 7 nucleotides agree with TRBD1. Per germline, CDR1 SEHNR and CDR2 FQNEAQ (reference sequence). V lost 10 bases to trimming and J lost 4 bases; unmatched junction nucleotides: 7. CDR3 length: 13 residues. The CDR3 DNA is TGTGCCATCGGAGGGGGCGCAGGAAACACCATATATTTT. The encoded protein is CAIGGGAGNTIYF.

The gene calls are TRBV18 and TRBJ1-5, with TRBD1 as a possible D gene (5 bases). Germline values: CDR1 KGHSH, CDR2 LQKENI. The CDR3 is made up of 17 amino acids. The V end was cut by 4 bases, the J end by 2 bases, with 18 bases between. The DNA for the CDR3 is TGTGCCAGCTCACAAACTTTTGATCGGGGGGGCAATCAGCCCCAGCATTTT. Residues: CASSQTFDRGGNQPQHF.

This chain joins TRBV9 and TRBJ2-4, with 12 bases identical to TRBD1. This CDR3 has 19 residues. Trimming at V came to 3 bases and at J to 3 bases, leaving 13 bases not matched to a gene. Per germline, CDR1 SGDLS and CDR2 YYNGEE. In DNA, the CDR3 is TGTGCCAGCAGCGCGACAAGGGACAGGGGGCTTGGGGACAAAAACATTCAGTACTTC. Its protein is CASSATRDRGLGDKNIQYF.

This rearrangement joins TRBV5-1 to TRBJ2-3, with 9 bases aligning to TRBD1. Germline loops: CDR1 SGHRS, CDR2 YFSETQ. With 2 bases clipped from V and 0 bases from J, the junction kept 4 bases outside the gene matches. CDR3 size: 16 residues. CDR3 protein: CASSLPGQGSTDTQYF. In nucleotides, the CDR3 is TGCGCCAGCAGCTTACCGGGACAGGGAAGCACAGATACGCAGTATTTT. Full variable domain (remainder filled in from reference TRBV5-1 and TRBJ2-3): KAGVTQTPRYLIKTRGQQVTLSCSPISGHRSVSWYQQTPGQGLQFLFEYFSETQRNKGNFPGRFSGRQFSNSRSEMNVSTLELGDSALYLCASSLPGQGSTDTQYFGPGTRLTVL.